The TCR beta chain under discussion was sequenced for a study of blood T cell repertoires in COVID-19. Here immunoSEQ multiplex PCR was the method, and the copy in TCRdb shows in-frame clones only, minus some. This sample yields fewer than 150,000 clones, of which about 80% are seen a single time; 5.5% to 7% belongs to the top ten. CDR1 and CDR2 (germline): KGHSH, LQKENI. Trimming cost V 4 bases and J 6 bases; bases outside gene matches: 10. This CDR3 comprises 16 residues. This chain connects TRBV18 to TRBJ1-5, with 9 bases that match TRBD1. The sample comprised peripheral blood. The source is a human donor in a cohort sampled during active COVID-19. This CDR3 reads CASSLFRDRVSQPQHF. As DNA, the CDR3 is TGTGCCAGCTCACTATTCCGGGACAGGGTTAGTCAGCCCCAGCATTTT.